Presented here are 18 T cell receptor beta chains from one specimen sequenced in a study of T cell responses to AZD1222 COVID-19 vaccine. Assay: immunoSEQ multiplex PCR; the TCRdb copy retains only in-frame clones and omits some. The repertoire holds nearly 95,000 clones, with 85% to 90% as singletons. The sequenced sample was peripheral blood, obtained 28 days after the second AZD1222 dose. These receptors were obtained from an adult who received the AZD1222 COVID-19 vaccine.

The chain employs TRBV11-2 and TRBJ2-5; TRBD1 aligns across 9 bases. The CDR3 sequence is 15 residues long. Per the germline V gene, CDR1 is SGHAT and CDR2 is FQNNGV. The V gene end was trimmed by 6 bases and the J gene end by 5 bases; junction bases not matched to a gene: 10. The CDR3 sequence: CASSQTGGSSETQYF. CDR3 DNA: TGTGCCAGCAGTCAGACAGGGGGATCGAGTGAGACCCAGTACTTC. The whole variable domain, remainder taken from reference TRBV11-2 and TRBJ2-5, is EAGVAQSPRYKIIEKRQSVAFWCNPISGHATLYWYQQILGQGPKLLIQFQNNGVVDDSQLPKDRFSAERLKGVDSTLKIQPAKLEDSAVYLCASSQTGGSSETQYFGPGTRLLVL.

Concerning this clone itself: Compared with germline, one end of the junction differs, possibly owing to a read error. This chain uses TRBV6-1 with TRBJ2-7; 9 bases are a match to TRBD1. The CDR3 is 12 amino acids. Germline values: CDR1 MNHNS, CDR2 SASEGT. CDR3 amino acids: CASSEARDRAIF. Written as DNA, the CDR3 is TGTGCCAGCAGTGAGGCCCGGGACAGGGCCATCTTC.

The chain joins TRBV30 to TRBJ2-7, with TRBD2 matching 11 bases. CDR1 and CDR2 from the germline V gene are GTSNPN and SVGIG (reference sequence). J gave up 6 bases and V 2 bases, and 6 bases lay outside the gene matches. The CDR3 has 14 amino acids. The CDR3 DNA sequence: TGTGCCTGGAGTTCTACTAGCGGGGGTGTCGAGCAGTACTTC. It translates to CAWSSTSGGVEQYF.

The rearrangement links TRBV7-3 to TRBJ1-1; D is undetermined. Looked up from germline, CDR1 is SGHTA and CDR2 is FQGTGA. The V end was cut by 2 bases, the J end by 4 bases, with 14 bases between. The CDR3 runs to 15 residues. This chain's CDR3 is CASSLFGVGSTEAFF. The DNA for the CDR3 is TGTGCCAGCAGCTTATTCGGGGTGGGTTCCACTGAAGCTTTCTTT.

The chain couples TRBV4-2 to TRBJ1-1; no clear D. The germline V gene encodes CDR1 LGHNA and CDR2 YNFKEQ. CDR3 size: 15 residues. V was pared by 1 base and J by 0 bases, with 9 bases between. CDR3: CASSQGLSVNTEAFF. The CDR3 region has the DNA TGTGCCAGCAGCCAAGGATTGAGCGTGAACACTGAAGCTTTCTTT.

V is TRBV14 and J is TRBJ2-2; TRBD2 agrees at 10 bases. The CDR3 covers 16 residues. From germline, CDR1 is SGHDN and CDR2 FVKESK. V trimming: 4 bases; J trimming: 3 bases; junction bases outside the gene matches: 5. The CDR3 loop is CASSPLAGAYTGELFF. The CDR3 DNA sequence: TGTGCCAGCAGCCCGCTAGCGGGGGCGTACACCGGGGAGCTGTTTTTT.

The chain joins TRBV5-1 to TRBJ2-3, with 7 bases fitting TRBD2. V lost 0 bases to trimming and J lost 2 bases; unmatched junction nucleotides: 15. Per germline, CDR1 SGHRS and CDR2 YFSETQ. The CDR3 sequence is 19 residues long. CDR3: CASSLVGPTSVTTTDTQYF. The CDR3 region has the DNA TGCGCCAGCAGCTTGGTGGGACCTACTAGCGTAACCACCACAGATACGCAGTATTTT. Drawing the rest from reference TRBV5-1 and TRBJ2-3, the complete variable domain is KAGVTQTPRYLIKTRGQQVTLSCSPISGHRSVSWYQQTPGQGLQFLFEYFSETQRNKGNFPGRFSGRQFSNSRSEMNVSTLELGDSALYLCASSLVGPTSVTTTDTQYFGPGTRLTVL.

The chain couples TRBV9 to TRBJ2-3; D perhaps matches TRBD2 (5 bases). CDR1 is SGDLS and CDR2 is YYNGEE in the germline V gene. The CDR3 sequence is 15 residues long. V was clipped by 0 bases and J by 2 bases, with 10 bases between them. The CDR3 DNA reads TGTGCCAGCAGCGTAGGCCCAGCGGACACAGATACGCAGTATTTT. This gives the protein CASSVGPADTDTQYF. The entire variable domain, with the rest obtained from reference TRBV9 and TRBJ2-3, is as follows: DSGVTQTPKHLITATGQRVTLRCSPRSGDLSVYWYQQSLDQGLQFLIQYYNGEERAKGNILERFSAQQFPDLHSELNLSSLELGDSALYFCASSVGPADTDTQYFGPGTRLTVL.

The chain recombines TRBV10-3 with TRBJ2-7; 10 bases match TRBD1. The germline gives CDR1 ENHRY, CDR2 SYGVKD. The CDR3 is 14 residues long. J gave up 2 bases and V 6 bases, and 4 bases lay outside the gene matches. The CDR3 protein is CAIRLTGGPYEQYF. The DNA for the CDR3 is TGTGCCATCAGGCTGACAGGGGGCCCCTACGAGCAGTACTTC.

The DNA for the CDR3 is TGTGCCAGTACCCCCCGGGGACAGAACACTGAAGCTTTCTTT. It codes for CASTPRGQNTEAFF. The rearrangement uses TRBV19 and TRBJ1-1; the D gene is possibly TRBD1 (6 bases). V was pared by 7 bases and J by 1 base, with 13 bases between. The length of the CDR3 is 14 residues. Germline V gene sequence: CDR1 LNHDA, CDR2 SQIVND (reference sequence).

The chain employs TRBV5-5 and TRBJ2-3; D is perhaps TRBD1 (6 bases). The CDR3 length is 15 residues. V shed 0 bases and J shed 1 base, with 9 bases lying between them. Germline CDR1 and CDR2: SGHKS and YYEKEE (reference sequence). The CDR3 region has the DNA TGTGCCAGCAGCTTGGGATACAGGGGCACAGATACGCAGTATTTT. It encodes CASSLGYRGTDTQYF. Using reference TRBV5-5 and TRBJ2-3 for the parts outside the CDR3, the full variable domain is DAGVTQSPTHLIKTRGQQVTLRCSPISGHKSVSWYQQVLGQGPQFIFQYYEKEERGRGNFPDRFSARQFPNYSSELNVNALLLGDSALYLCASSLGYRGTDTQYFGPGTRLTVL.

The V call is TRBV10-3, the J call TRBJ2-7; 10 bases agree with TRBD2. With V trimmed by 2 bases and J by 1 base, 5 bases remained unmatched. The germline V gene encodes CDR1 ENHRY and CDR2 SYGVKD. CDR3 length equals 16 residues. The CDR3 DNA reads as TGTGCCATCAGTGAGGTAGCGGGGGGCCCTTCCTACGAGCAGTACTTC. Residues: CAISEVAGGPSYEQYF.

V usage is TRBV27 and J usage is TRBJ2-7, with 8 nucleotides matching TRBD2. Germline V lookup: CDR1 MNHEY, CDR2 SMNVEV (reference sequence). The CDR3 runs to 17 residues. After removal of 6 bases from V and 3 bases from J, the junction contained 16 bases not matched to a gene. Here the CDR3 reads CASSSLSGGSLSYEQYF. The DNA of the CDR3 is TGTGCCAGCAGCTCGCTGAGCGGGGGATCTCTCAGCTACGAGCAGTACTTC.

The table lists this clone with a count of one. The chain couples TRBV18 to TRBJ1-2; D is uncertain. The V gene's germline CDR1 is KGHSH and CDR2 LQKENI. The CDR3 consists of 15 residues. Trimming removed 4 bases from V and 1 base from J, with 13 bases in between. The DNA for the CDR3 is TGTGCCAGCTCACTCTCGGGGAATGGTAACTATGGCTACACCTTC. Its protein is CASSLSGNGNYGYTF.

The rearrangement links TRBV12-3 or TRBV12-4 to TRBJ1-1, with TRBD1 identical over 9 bases. The CDR3 sequence is 12 residues long. With V trimmed by 7 bases and J by 4 bases, 1 base remained unmatched. The DNA of the CDR3 is TGTGCCAGCAAGACAGGGGGCACTGAAGCTTTCTTT. It specifies CASKTGGTEAFF.

This chain connects TRBV19 to TRBJ1-2; D remains unclear. V was trimmed by 1 base and J by 6 bases, leaving 9 bases between them. This CDR3 is 13 amino acids long. Germline lookup yields CDR1 LNHDA and CDR2 SQIVND (reference sequence). The CDR3 reads CASSIGARNGYTF. The CDR3 bases are TGTGCCAGTAGTATAGGGGCACGGAATGGCTACACCTTC.

V and J are TRBV7-9 and TRBJ1-2; D is unclear. V lost 1 base to trimming and J lost 10 bases, with 13 bases between them. This CDR3 has 13 amino acids. The V gene's germline CDR1 is SEHNR and CDR2 FQNEAQ (reference sequence). The CDR3 nucleotides read TGTGCCAGCAGCTTAGGTTTATCGGGTGTCTACACCTTC. The encoded protein is CASSLGLSGVYTF.

The chain employs TRBV2 and TRBJ1-3; TRBD1 is a possible D gene (5 bases). This CDR3 is 14 amino acids long. V gave up 3 bases and J gave up 0 bases, with 6 bases separating them. Germline CDR1 is SNHLY and CDR2 is FYNNEI. DNA for the CDR3: TGTGCCAGCAGTGAGGGACCCTCTGGAAACACCATATATTTT. Translated: CASSEGPSGNTIYF.